The sequence of this TCR beta chain was determined in a study of human T cells and chemical hapten exposure. Germline CDR1 is MDHEN and CDR2 is SYDVKM. The CDR3 has 15 amino acids. Trimming shortened V by 6 bases and J by 5 bases, and 17 bases separated the two germline ends. TCRdb ran MiXCR on the RACE reads and lists one entry per CDR3 protein. The table includes more than 150,000 distinct CDR3 sequences, under 25% detected once. Time point of the sample: patch test 3, about 24 weeks after DPC sensitization. Treatment specified: therapeutic diphenylcyclopropenone sensitization with weekly scalp DPC. Unfractionated whole blood yielded total RNA.

V and J are TRBV28 and TRBJ1-5, with D possibly matching TRBD1 (5 bases). The receptor comes from a middle-aged woman with alopecia areata. Some clones in this sample may be carry-over from other donors' samples. Sample: whole blood, taken in connection with sensitization to the hapten diphenylcyclopropenone (DPC). The CDR3 region has the DNA TGTGCCAGCAGCCCCGCGGGGGGAGGGTATCAGCCCCAGCATTTT. Amino acids: CASSPAGGGYQPQHF.